This T cell receptor (beta chain) originates from a study of early T cells in non-severe SARS-CoV-2 infection. In the study overall: The study sequenced bulk RNA from unsorted whole blood, with chains unpaired. Whole-study findings and limits: Lookups in VDJdb leaned toward anti-spike CD8 responses and missed private and CD4 specificities.

Individually, cDNA molecules had unique molecular identifiers attached to them. TCRdb fed the 5' RACE reads into MiXCR, producing one record per CDR3 protein. This sample has about 50,000 distinct CDR3 sequences, with about a tenth found just once. Ten or more counts support this clonotype. The antigen remains undetermined. Sample: whole blood. This clonotype originated in an adult who was a healthcare worker with PCR-confirmed SARS-CoV-2 infection or an uninfected control (not recorded which).

CDR3 nucleotide sequence: TGTGCCAGCAGTTTACGGGACCTCACCGGGGAGCTGTTTTTT. As protein: CASSLRDLTGELFF. The rearrangement uses TRBV28 and TRBJ2-2; possibly TRBD1 or TRBD2 for D (5 bases each). Trimming pared 2 bases from V and 4 bases from J, leaving 8 bases between. The germline CDR1 and CDR2 sequences are MDHEN and SYDVKM. CDR3 length equals 14 residues.